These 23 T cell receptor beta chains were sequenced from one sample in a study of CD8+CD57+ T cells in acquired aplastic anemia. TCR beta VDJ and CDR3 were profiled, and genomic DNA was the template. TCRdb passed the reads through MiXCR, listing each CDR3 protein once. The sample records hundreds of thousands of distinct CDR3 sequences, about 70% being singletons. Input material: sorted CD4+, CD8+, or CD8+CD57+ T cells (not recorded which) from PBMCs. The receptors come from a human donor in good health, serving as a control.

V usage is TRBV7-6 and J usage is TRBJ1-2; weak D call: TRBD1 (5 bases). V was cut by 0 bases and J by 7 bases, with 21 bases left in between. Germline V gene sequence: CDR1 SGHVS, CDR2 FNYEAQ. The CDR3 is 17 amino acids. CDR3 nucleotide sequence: TGTGCCAGCAGCTTAGCGGGTGGGGGAGCTGAACTAGGTGGCTACACCTTC. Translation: CASSLAGGGAELGGYTF.

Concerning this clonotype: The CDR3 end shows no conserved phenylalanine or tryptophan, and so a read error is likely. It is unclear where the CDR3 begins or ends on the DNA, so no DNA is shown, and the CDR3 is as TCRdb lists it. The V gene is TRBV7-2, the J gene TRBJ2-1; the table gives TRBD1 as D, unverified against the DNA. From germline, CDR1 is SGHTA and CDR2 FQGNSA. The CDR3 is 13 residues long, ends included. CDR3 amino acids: CASSLQGAGGKLA.

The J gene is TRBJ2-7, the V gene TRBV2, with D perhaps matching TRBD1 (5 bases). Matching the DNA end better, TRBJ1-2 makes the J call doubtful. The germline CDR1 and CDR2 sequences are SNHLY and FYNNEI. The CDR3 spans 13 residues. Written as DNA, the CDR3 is TGTGCCAGCAGTATCCAGGGTGATTATGAGTACACCTTC. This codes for CASSIQGDYEYTF.

The CDR3 here is CAISARGGKDSEAFF. The CDR3, as DNA: TGTGCCATCAGTGCAAGGGGGGGCAAGGACTCTGAAGCTTTCTTT. The V call is TRBV10-3, the J call TRBJ1-1, with D maybe TRBD1 (6 bases). CDR3 length: 15 amino acids. CDR1 and CDR2 from the germline V gene are ENHRY and SYGVKD. V was trimmed by 4 bases and J by 6 bases, leaving 18 bases between them.

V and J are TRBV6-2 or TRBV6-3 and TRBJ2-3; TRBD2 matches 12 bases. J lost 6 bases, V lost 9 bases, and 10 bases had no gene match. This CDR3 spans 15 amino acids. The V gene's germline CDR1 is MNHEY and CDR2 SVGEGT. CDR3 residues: CARKASGGVLDTQYF. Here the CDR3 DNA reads TGTGCCAGAAAGGCTAGCGGGGGGGTTCTCGATACGCAGTATTTT.

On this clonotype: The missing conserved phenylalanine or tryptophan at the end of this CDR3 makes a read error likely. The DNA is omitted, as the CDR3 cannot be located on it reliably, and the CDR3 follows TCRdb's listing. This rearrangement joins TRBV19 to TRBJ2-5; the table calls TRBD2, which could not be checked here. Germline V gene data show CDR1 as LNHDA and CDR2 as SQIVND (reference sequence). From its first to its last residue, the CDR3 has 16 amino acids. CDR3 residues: CASSLNDSGGETQYFV.

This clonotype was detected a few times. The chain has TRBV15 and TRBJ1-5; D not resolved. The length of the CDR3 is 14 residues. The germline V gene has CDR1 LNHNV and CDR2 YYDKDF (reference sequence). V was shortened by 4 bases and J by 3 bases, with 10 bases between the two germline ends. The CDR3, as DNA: TGTGCCACCAGCACAGGTTTGTTCAATCAGCCCCAGCATTTT. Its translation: CATSTGLFNQPQHF.

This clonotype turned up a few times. The CDR3 here is CASSLPPGVGELFF. For the CDR3, the DNA is TGTGCCAGCAGCCTTCCCCCCGGGGTCGGGGAGCTGTTTTTT. The V and J genes are TRBV7-9 and TRBJ2-2; TRBD2 is a possible D gene (5 bases). V was clipped by 5 bases and J by 7 bases, with 14 bases between them. The CDR3 runs to 14 residues. The germline V gene encodes CDR1 SEHNR and CDR2 FQNEAQ (reference sequence).

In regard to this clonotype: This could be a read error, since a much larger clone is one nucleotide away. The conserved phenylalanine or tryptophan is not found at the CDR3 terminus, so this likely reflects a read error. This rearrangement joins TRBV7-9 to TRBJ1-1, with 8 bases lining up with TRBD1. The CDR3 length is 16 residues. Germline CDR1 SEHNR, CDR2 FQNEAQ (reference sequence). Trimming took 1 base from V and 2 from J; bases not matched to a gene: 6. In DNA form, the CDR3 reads TGTGCCAGCAGCTTAGAGAACAGGGGGAAAAACACTGAAGCTTTCCTT. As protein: CASSLENRGKNTEAFL.

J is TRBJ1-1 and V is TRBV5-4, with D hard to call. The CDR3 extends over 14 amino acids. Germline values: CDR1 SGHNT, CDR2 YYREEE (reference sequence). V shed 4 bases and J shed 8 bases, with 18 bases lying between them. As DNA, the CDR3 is TGTGCCAGCAGCCGCAATCCCAGGCGTACAGAAGCTTTCTTT. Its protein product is CASSRNPRRTEAFF.

The CDR3 loop reads CASSSSYDEQFF. CDR3 sequence (DNA): TGTGCCAGCAGCTCCTCATACGATGAGCAGTTCTTC. This sequence joins TRBV7-9 and TRBJ2-1; unclear D gene. From germline, CDR1 is SEHNR and CDR2 FQNEAQ (reference sequence). This CDR3 has 12 residues. V was shortened by 4 bases and J by 8 bases, with 9 bases between the two germline ends.

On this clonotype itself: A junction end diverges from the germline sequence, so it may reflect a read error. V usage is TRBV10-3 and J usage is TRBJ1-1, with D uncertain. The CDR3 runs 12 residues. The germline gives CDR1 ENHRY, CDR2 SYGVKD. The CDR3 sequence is CAVGLENAEAFF. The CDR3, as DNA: TGTGCCGTCGGGTTGGAGAACGCTGAAGCTTTCTTT.

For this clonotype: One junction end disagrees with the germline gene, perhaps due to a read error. CDR3 DNA: TGTGCCAGCAGCAGACCACAGGGCGAGAACGCTGAAGCTTTCTTT. It yields the protein CASSRPQGENAEAFF. This chain connects TRBV7-6 to TRBJ1-1, with D perhaps matching TRBD1 (6 bases). The germline V gene has CDR1 SGHVS and CDR2 FNYEAQ. The CDR3 has 15 amino acids.

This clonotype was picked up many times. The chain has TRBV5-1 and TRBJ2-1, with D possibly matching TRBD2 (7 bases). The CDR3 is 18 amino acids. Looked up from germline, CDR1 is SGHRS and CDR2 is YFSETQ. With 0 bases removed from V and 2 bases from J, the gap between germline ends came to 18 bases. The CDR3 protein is CASSLGGGAILAYNEQFF. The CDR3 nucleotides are TGCGCCAGCAGCTTGGGAGGGGGGGCCATCCTAGCCTACAATGAGCAGTTCTTC.

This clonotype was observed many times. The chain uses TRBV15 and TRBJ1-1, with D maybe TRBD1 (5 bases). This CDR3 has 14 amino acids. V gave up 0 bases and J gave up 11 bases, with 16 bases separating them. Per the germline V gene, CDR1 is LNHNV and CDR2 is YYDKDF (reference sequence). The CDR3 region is CATSREGAAKVAFF. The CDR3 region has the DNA TGTGCCACCAGCAGAGAAGGGGCAGCCAAGGTGGCTTTCTTT. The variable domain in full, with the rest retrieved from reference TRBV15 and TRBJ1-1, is DAMVIQNPRYQVTQFGKPVTLSCSQTLNHNVMYWYQQKSSQAPKLLFHYYDKDFNNEADTPDNFQSRRPNTSFCFLDIRSPGLGDTAMYLCATSREGAAKVAFFGQGTRLTVV.

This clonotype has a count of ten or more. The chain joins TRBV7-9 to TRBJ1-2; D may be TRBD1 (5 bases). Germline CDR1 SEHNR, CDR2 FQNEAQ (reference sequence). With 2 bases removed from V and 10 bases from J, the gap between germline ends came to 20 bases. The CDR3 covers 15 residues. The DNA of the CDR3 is TGTGCCAGCAGCTTAATGATGCGACGGGGGAATGACTACACCTTC. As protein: CASSLMMRRGNDYTF. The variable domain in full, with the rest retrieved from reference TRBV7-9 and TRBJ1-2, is DTGVSQNPRHKITKRGQNVTFRCDPISEHNRLYWYRQTLGQGPEFLTYFQNEAQLEKSRLLSDRFSAERPKGSFSTLEIQRTEQGDSAMYLCASSLMMRRGNDYTFGSGTRLTVV.

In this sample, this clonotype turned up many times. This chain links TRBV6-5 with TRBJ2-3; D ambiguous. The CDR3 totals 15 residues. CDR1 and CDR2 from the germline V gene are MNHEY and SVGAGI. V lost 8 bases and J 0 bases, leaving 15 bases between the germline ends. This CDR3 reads CASAPLGRSTDTQYF. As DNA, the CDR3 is TGTGCCAGCGCCCCCCTCGGTCGGAGCACAGATACGCAGTATTTT.

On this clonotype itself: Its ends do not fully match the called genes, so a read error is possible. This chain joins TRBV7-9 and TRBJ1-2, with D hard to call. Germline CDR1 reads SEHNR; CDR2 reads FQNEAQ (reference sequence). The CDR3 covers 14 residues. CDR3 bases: TGTGCCAGCAGTGCGAACAATCCGAACTATGGCTACGCCTTC. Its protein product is CASSANNPNYGYAF.

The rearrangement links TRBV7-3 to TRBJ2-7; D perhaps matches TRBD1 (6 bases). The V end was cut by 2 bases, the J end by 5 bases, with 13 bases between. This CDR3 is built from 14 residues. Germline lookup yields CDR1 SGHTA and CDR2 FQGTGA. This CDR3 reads CASSLGVGAHEQYF. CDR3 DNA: TGTGCCAGCAGCTTAGGGGTGGGGGCTCACGAGCAGTACTTC.

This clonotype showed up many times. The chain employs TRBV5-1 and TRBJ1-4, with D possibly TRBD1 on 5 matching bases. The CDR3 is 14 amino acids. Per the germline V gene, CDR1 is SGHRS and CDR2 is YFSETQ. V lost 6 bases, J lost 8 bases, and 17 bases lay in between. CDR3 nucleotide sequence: TGCGCCAGCAAACCGACAGTCCTAGGGGAAAAACTGTTTTTT. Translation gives CASKPTVLGEKLFF.

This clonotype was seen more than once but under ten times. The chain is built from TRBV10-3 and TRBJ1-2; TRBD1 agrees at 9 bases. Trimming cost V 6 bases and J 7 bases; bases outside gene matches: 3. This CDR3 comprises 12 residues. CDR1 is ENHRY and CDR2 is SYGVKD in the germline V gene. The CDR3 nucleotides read TGTGCCATCAGGGGACAGGGCGGTGGCTACACCTTC. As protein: CAIRGQGGGYTF.

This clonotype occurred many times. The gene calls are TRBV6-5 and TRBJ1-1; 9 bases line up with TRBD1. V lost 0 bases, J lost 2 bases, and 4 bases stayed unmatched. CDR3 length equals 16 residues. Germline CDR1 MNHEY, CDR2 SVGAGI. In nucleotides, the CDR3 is TGTGCCAGCAGTTACTCCGGGACAGGGCCCAACACTGAAGCTTTCTTT. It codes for CASSYSGTGPNTEAFF.

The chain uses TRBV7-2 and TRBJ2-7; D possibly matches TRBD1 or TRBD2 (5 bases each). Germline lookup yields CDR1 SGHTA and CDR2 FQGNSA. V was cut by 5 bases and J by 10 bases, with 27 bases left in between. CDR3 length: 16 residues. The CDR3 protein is CASSTRGSYGDTDQYF. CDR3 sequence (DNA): TGTGCCAGCAGCACCCGGGGCTCCTATGGCGACACCGACCAGTACTTC.